These 27 T cell receptor beta chains share one sample of origin, sequenced in a study of T cells in Graves' hyperthyroidism and ophthalmopathy. Template material for amplifying TCR beta CDR3 regions consisted of RNA transcripts. In the first-round RT-PCR of the TCR CDR3, the HTBI primer set was used. TCRdb re-called the multiplex PCR reads through MiXCR, storing one row per CDR3 protein. The profile shows hundreds of thousands of distinct CDR3 sequences, approximately 15% of them singletons. The specimen was blood. Receptor source: a woman under 30 with Graves' hyperthyroidism.

This clonotype was seen many times. This chain links TRBV7-8 with TRBJ1-1, with 8 bases fitting TRBD1. CDR1 is SGHVS and CDR2 is FQNEAQ in the germline V gene. CDR3 length: 14 amino acids. V lost 4 bases and J lost 1; bases outside the gene matches: 2. This chain's CDR3 is CASSSQGANTEAFF. CDR3 bases: TGTGCCAGCAGCTCTCAGGGGGCGAACACTGAAGCTTTCTTT.

This clonotype was seen ten or more times. The chain joins TRBV29-1 to TRBJ1-1, with D hard to call. The length of the CDR3 is 14 residues. Germline loops: CDR1 SQVTM, CDR2 ANQGSEA. Trimming took 0 bases from V and 0 from J, leaving 8 bases between them. The CDR3 sequence: CSVEEAFMNTEAFF. Written as DNA, the CDR3 is TGCAGCGTTGAAGAGGCCTTTATGAACACTGAAGCTTTCTTT.

Many counts were recorded for this clonotype. This chain links TRBV6-1 with TRBJ1-1, with TRBD1 identical over 8 bases. From germline, CDR1 is MNHNS and CDR2 SASEGT. With V trimmed by 5 bases and J by 3 bases, 11 bases remained unmatched. This CDR3 has 16 amino acids. The CDR3: CASSWSAGGWDTEAFF. CDR3 nucleotides: TGTGCCAGCAGTTGGTCGGCAGGGGGCTGGGACACTGAAGCTTTCTTT.

This clonotype turned up a few times. The chain joins TRBV6-5 to TRBJ2-3; tentative D call: TRBD1 (6 bases). CDR3 length: 17 residues. The germline V gene encodes CDR1 MNHEY and CDR2 SVGAGI. Trimming left V 4 bases short and J 2 bases short, with 19 bases between. CDR3 DNA: TGTGCCAGCAGTTCCCCGACAGGCGATGTAAACACAGATACGCAGTATTTT. This encodes CASSSPTGDVNTDTQYF.

V is TRBV7-6 and J is TRBJ2-3; 8 bases agree with TRBD2. V lost 7 bases, J lost 6 bases, and 18 bases stayed unmatched. Germline lookup yields CDR1 SGHVS and CDR2 FNYEAQ. This CDR3 is 17 amino acids long. The CDR3 protein is CASKKSSQRGYSDTQYF. CDR3 DNA sequence: TGTGCCAGCAAGAAGTCGTCTCAGCGGGGGTACAGTGATACGCAGTATTTT.

This clonotype was seen only a few times. V is TRBV19 and J is TRBJ2-5, with TRBD1 as a possible D gene (6 bases). CDR1 is LNHDA and CDR2 is SQIVND in the germline V gene (reference sequence). Trimming pared 9 bases from V and 5 bases from J, leaving 13 bases between. This CDR3 spans 12 amino acids. The CDR3 sequence is CASSGQGETQYF. In nucleotides, the CDR3 is TGTGCCAGCAGTGGGCAGGGGGAGACCCAGTACTTC.

This clonotype turned up a few times. V gene TRBV4-1 combines with J gene TRBJ1-5; unclear D gene. CDR1 is MGHRA, CDR2 YSYEKL, per germline. This CDR3 comprises 14 residues. V dropped 1 base and J dropped 5 bases, with 9 bases sitting between them. CDR3 sequence reads: CASSQVQIYQPQHF. CDR3 in DNA: TGCGCCAGCAGCCAAGTACAGATTTATCAGCCCCAGCATTTT.

V is TRBV20-1 and J is TRBJ1-6; D remains ambiguous. Looked up from germline, CDR1 is DFQATT and CDR2 is SNEGSKA (reference sequence). V was trimmed by 0 bases and J by 7 bases, leaving 10 bases between them. This CDR3 spans 14 amino acids. The CDR3 sequence: CSARDHGLNSPLHF. The CDR3, as DNA: TGCAGTGCTAGAGATCACGGCTTAAATTCACCCCTCCACTTT.

This clonotype was recorded at least ten times. The genes are TRBV29-1 and TRBJ2-2; possible D gene TRBD2, 5 bases. This CDR3 contains 14 residues. Per the germline V gene, CDR1 is SQVTM and CDR2 is ANQGSEA. Trimming stripped 5 bases from V and 1 base from J, with 11 bases between. The CDR3 region is CSVRGNGNTGELFF. The DNA of the CDR3 is TGCAGCGTTCGGGGTAACGGGAACACCGGGGAGCTGTTTTTT.

This clonotype has ten or more counts. The rearrangement links TRBV11-3 to TRBJ1-1; 8 bases are shared with TRBD1. The CDR3 runs to 16 residues. Losses at the gene ends were 1 base for V and 2 bases for J; bases not matched to a gene: 6. CDR1 SGHNT and CDR2 YENEEA come from the germline V gene. CDR3 sequence reads: CASSLVPGQANTEAFF. CDR3 nucleotide sequence: TGTGCCAGCAGCTTAGTGCCGGGACAGGCCAACACTGAAGCTTTCTTT.

CDR3: CASSYSLSGDSGNTIYF. CDR3 bases: TGTGCCAGCAGTTACTCTCTCTCCGGGGATTCTGGAAACACCATATATTTT. The rearrangement joins TRBV7-2 to TRBJ1-3; no definite D call. Germline V gene lookup returns CDR1 SGHTA and CDR2 FQGNSA. The CDR3 consists of 17 residues. Deletions cut 6 bases from V and 1 base from J, with 19 bases between.

This clonotype was counted at least ten times. CDR3 in DNA: TGTGCCAGCACCACCGGGGGGGGCACAGATACGCAGTATTTT. Its protein is CASTTGGGTDTQYF. V and J are TRBV3-1 and TRBJ2-3; the match to TRBD2 covers 8 bases. CDR3 size: 14 residues. V was pared by 7 bases and J by 1 base, with 4 bases of the junction left unmatched. CDR1 LGHDT and CDR2 YNNKEL come from the germline V gene (reference sequence).

This clonotype came up many times. This chain joins TRBV29-1 and TRBJ1-1; 7 bases map to TRBD1. The trim removed 4 bases at V and 4 bases at J, leaving 15 bases unmatched. CDR1 and CDR2 from the germline V gene are SQVTM and ANQGSEA. The CDR3 sequence is 16 residues long. CDR3 protein: CSVAYTGDPLGTEAFF. The CDR3, as DNA: TGCAGCGTTGCCTACACAGGGGACCCCCTCGGCACTGAAGCTTTCTTT.

The J gene is TRBJ2-3, the V gene TRBV10-3, with unresolved D. The V end lost 4 bases, the J end lost 6 bases, and 8 bases lay between the germline ends. Per the germline V gene, CDR1 is ENHRY and CDR2 is SYGVKD. The CDR3 sequence is 12 residues long. The CDR3 is CAISASGDTQYF. CDR3 bases: TGTGCCATCAGTGCTTCTGGGGATACGCAGTATTTT.

This clonotype occurred many times. V gene TRBV6-2 or TRBV6-3 combines with J gene TRBJ1-5; 7 bases line up with TRBD1. The CDR3 consists of 16 residues. The germline V gene encodes CDR1 MNHEY and CDR2 SVGEGT. Trimming took 3 bases from V and 0 from J; bases not matched to a gene: 5. The CDR3 coding sequence is TGTGCCAGCAGTTATCCGGGACAGCCTAGCAATCAGCCCCAGCATTTT. Translating it yields CASSYPGQPSNQPQHF.

The genes are TRBV27 and TRBJ1-5, with D tentatively TRBD1 (6 bases). Between the trimmed V and J ends, which lost 9 bases and 5 bases, there was a span of 14 bases. This CDR3 is 13 amino acids long. Germline V gene data show CDR1 as MNHEY and CDR2 as SMNVEV (reference sequence). The CDR3 spells CARIDRPYQPQHF. The CDR3, as DNA: TGTGCCAGGATCGACAGGCCCTATCAGCCCCAGCATTTT.

Points on this clonotype: Just one base apart from a much larger clone, this may be a read error. The V gene is TRBV20-1, the J gene TRBJ1-3; D is possibly TRBD1 (5 bases). The CDR3 covers 13 residues. Per germline, CDR1 DFQATT and CDR2 SNEGSKA (reference sequence). CDR3 residues: CSASAGPGNTKYF. The CDR3 nucleotides read TGCAGTGCTAGCGCAGGGCCTGGAAACACCAAATATTTT.

CDR3 in DNA: TGTGCCAGCAGCCCAATGACTAGCGGGGGGTCGGATGAGCAGTTCTTC. Encoded protein: CASSPMTSGGSDEQFF. This sequence joins TRBV7-6 and TRBJ2-1; 13 bases map to TRBD2. Germline V gene sequence: CDR1 SGHVS, CDR2 FNYEAQ. With V trimmed by 5 bases and J by 8 bases, 9 bases remained unmatched. The CDR3 spans 16 residues.

The sample holds a few counts of this clonotype. The chain has TRBV29-1 and TRBJ2-7; D gene unclear. V lost 5 bases, J lost 3 bases, and 8 bases lay in between. This CDR3 contains 11 residues. Germline V gene data show CDR1 as SQVTM and CDR2 as ANQGSEA. The DNA of the CDR3 is TGCAGCGTTATCATGAACTACGAGCAGTACTTC. Amino acids: CSVIMNYEQYF.

This clonotype was seen repeatedly, ten times or more. Germline is not matched at one junction end, which may reflect a read error. The V call is TRBV12-3 or TRBV12-4, the J call TRBJ2-1, with 7 positions matching TRBD1. This CDR3 comprises 13 residues. CDR3 loop: CASSIGTANGQFF. The CDR3 coding sequence is TGTGCCAGCAGTATTGGGACAGCCAATGGGCAGTTCTTC.

The table lists this clonotype with many counts. This chain connects TRBV20-1 to TRBJ2-1; TRBD2 matches 11 bases. The V gene's germline CDR1 is DFQATT and CDR2 SNEGSKA (reference sequence). The CDR3 is made up of 17 amino acids. V lost 0 bases to trimming and J lost 0 bases; unmatched junction nucleotides: 4. The CDR3 DNA is TGCAGTGCTAGAGATAGTCTAGCGGGAGGCTCCTACAATGAGCAGTTCTTC. Its protein is CSARDSLAGGSYNEQFF.

This chain's CDR3 is CASKGTGASNQPQHF. The CDR3 coding sequence is TGTGCCAGTAAGGGGACAGGGGCGAGCAATCAGCCCCAGCATTTT. This rearrangement joins TRBV19 to TRBJ1-5, with 10 bases identical to TRBD1. The CDR3 loop spans 15 amino acids. Germline lookup yields CDR1 LNHDA and CDR2 SQIVND (reference sequence). J was trimmed by 1 base and V by 7 bases; bases with no gene match: 4.

The rearrangement joins TRBV18 to TRBJ2-3, with 9 bases identical to TRBD1. Trimming removed 3 bases from V and 3 bases from J; junction bases left unmatched: 7. Germline CDR1 is KGHSH and CDR2 is LQKENI. The CDR3 is made up of 16 amino acids. The CDR3 region has the DNA TGTGCCAGCTCACCTATATCCGGGACAGGGACAGATACGCAGTATTTT. Encoded protein: CASSPISGTGTDTQYF.

V is TRBV11-2 and J is TRBJ1-1; D remains ambiguous. The CDR3 totals 15 residues. V dropped 1 base and J dropped 5 bases, with 14 bases sitting between them. Germline loops: CDR1 SGHAT, CDR2 FQNNGV. CDR3 in amino acids: CASSLVGVMRTEAFF. CDR3 nucleotides: TGTGCCAGCAGCTTAGTTGGGGTTATGCGGACTGAAGCTTTCTTT.

This clonotype has a count of ten or more. The J gene is TRBJ1-6, the V gene TRBV2; D is uncertain. The CDR3 contains 14 residues. CDR1 is SNHLY and CDR2 is FYNNEI in the germline V gene. V dropped 1 base and J dropped 7 bases, with 8 bases sitting between them. CDR3 sequence reads: CASSEEGRNSPLHF. CDR3 sequence (DNA): TGTGCCAGCAGTGAAGAGGGTAGAAATTCACCCCTCCACTTT.

This clonotype was seen many times. The chain is built from TRBV4-1 and TRBJ2-7, with 7 bases lining up with TRBD1. This CDR3 has 13 amino acids. Losses at the gene ends were 0 bases for V and 5 bases for J; bases not matched to a gene: 1. The germline gives CDR1 MGHRA, CDR2 YSYEKL. CDR3 amino acids: CASSQDDRDEQYF. CDR3 sequence (DNA): TGCGCCAGCAGCCAAGATGACAGGGACGAGCAGTACTTC.

There are many counts of this clonotype. The gene calls are TRBV7-2 and TRBJ2-7; TRBD2 agrees at 11 bases. V shed 6 bases, J shed 2 bases, and the junction held 6 bases outside the gene matches. The CDR3 length is 15 residues. Germline V lookup: CDR1 SGHTA, CDR2 FQGNSA. CDR3 in DNA: TGTGCCAGCAGGCCAACTAGCGGGGGCACCTACGAGCAGTACTTC. Amino acid sequence: CASRPTSGGTYEQYF.